This is a list of T cell receptor beta chains from one sample in a study of IL-32 and malignant T cell survival in cutaneous lymphoma. The data were produced by immunoSEQ multiplex PCR, yet TCRdb's version contains in-frame clones alone and is incomplete. There are thousands of clones in the sample; roughly 87% occur only once, and over 50% lies in the top ten. The sample here was blood, taken on day 0. These receptors came from a human donor with cutaneous T cell lymphoma. Each CDR3 is given with its conserved first and last residue. D genes are given only for firm matches. The size field is filled for only some rows; it gives once, few, many or a size class.

D gene	clone size	V gene	J gene	CDR3 protein	CDR3 DNA
.	.	TRBV4-2	TRBJ2-5	CASSQGPAGVGGTQYF	TGTGCCAGCAGCCAAGGTCCCGCGGGGGTAGGGGGGACCCAGTACTTC
TRBD1	.	TRBV29-1	TRBJ1-4	CSGRTGSEKLFF	TGCAGCGGCCGGACAGGGAGTGAAAAACTGTTTTTT
.	.	TRBV2	TRBJ1-5	CASSDSYSNQPQHF	TGTGCCAGCAGTGACAGCTATAGCAATCAGCCCCAGCATTTT
TRBD1	.	TRBV5-8	TRBJ2-7	CASSQRTGREQYF	TGCGCCAGCAGCCAAAGGACAGGGCGCGAGCAGTACTTC
.	few	TRBV4-1	TRBJ1-1	CASSQEDLPGNTEAFF	TGCGCCAGCAGCCAAGAAGATTTGCCGGGGAACACTGAAGCTTTCTTT
.	.	TRBV29-1	TRBJ1-2	CSVVGGGGHSYGYTF	TGCAGCGTTGTCGGAGGGGGGGGGCACTCATATGGCTACACCTTC
.	.	TRBV21-1	TRBJ2-4	CASSKAKTSGEPLAKNIQYF	TGTGCCAGCAGCAAAGCGAAGACTAGCGGGGAACCCTTAGCCAAAAACATTCAGTACTTC
TRBD2	few	TRBV5-1	TRBJ2-1	CASSGGTTPSYNEQFF	TGCGCCAGCAGCGGCGGGACTACTCCCTCCTACAATGAGCAGTTCTTC
TRBD2	once	TRBV6-5	TRBJ2-5	CASSYSAGGLETQYF	TGTGCCAGCAGTTACTCGGCGGGAGGGTTGGAGACCCAGTACTTC
.	.	TRBV4-3	TRBJ2-3	CASSQETSLATDTQYF	TGCGCCAGCAGCCAAGAGACTAGTTTGGCAACAGATACGCAGTATTTT
.	.	TRBV7-3	TRBJ2-1	CASSLIGVGMSDEQFF	TGTGCCAGCAGCTTAATAGGAGTAGGAATGTCCGATGAGCAGTTCTTC
TRBD2	.	TRBV19	TRBJ2-7	CASSLGGGGYEQYF	TGTGCCAGTAGTCTGGGCGGGGGAGGTTACGAGCAGTACTTC
TRBD2	.	TRBV19	TRBJ2-6	CASSPGLAGTFGANVLTF	TGTGCCAGTAGTCCTGGACTAGCGGGGACGTTCGGGGCCAACGTCCTGACTTTC
.	.	TRBV5-1	TRBJ1-1	CASSLARRGETETEAFF	TGCGCCAGCAGCTTGGCGCGTAGGGGAGAAACTGAGACTGAAGCTTTCTTT
TRBD2	.	TRBV9	TRBJ2-2	CASSVIVTGGAVF	TGTGCCAGCAGCGTAATAGTCACGGGGGGAGCTGTTTTT
TRBD1	.	TRBV4-3	TRBJ1-2	CASSQTGTGSRGYTF	TGCGCCAGCAGCCAAACCGGGACAGGGTCAAGGGGCTACACCTTC
.	.	TRBV19	TRBJ2-3	CASTRTASDTQYF	TGTGCCAGTACTAGGACAGCCTCAGATACGCAGTATTTT
.	.	TRBV12-5	TRBJ2-7	CASVTGAYEQYF	TGTGCTAGTGTGACCGGGGCCTACGAGCAGTACTTC
TRBD2	.	TRBV6-4	TRBJ2-1	CASSWTSGGVDEQFF	TGTGCCAGCAGCTGGACTAGCGGGGGGGTCGATGAGCAGTTCTTC
.	once	TRBV11-2	TRBJ2-6	CASSGFSRRQIRANVLTF	TGTGCCAGCAGCGGCTTTAGCAGACGACAAATTCGGGCCAACGTCCTGACTTTC
TRBD2	.	TRBV13	TRBJ2-7	CASSTRLAGGDEQYF	TGTGCCAGCAGCACCAGACTAGCGGGAGGGGACGAGCAGTACTTC
TRBD2	.	TRBV28	TRBJ2-7	CASSDTSGPSYEQYF	TGTGCCAGCAGTGATACTAGCGGCCCCTCCTACGAGCAGTACTTC
TRBD2	.	TRBV4-3	TRBJ2-2	CASSQGTSPTGELFF	TGCGCCAGCAGCCAAGGGACTAGCCCCACCGGGGAGCTGTTTTTT
.	.	TRBV7-6	TRBJ2-1	CASSLGGDKEYIAASYNEQFF	TGTGCCAGCAGCTTAGGCGGGGACAAGGAGTACATAGCGGCCTCCTACAATGAGCAGTTCTTC
.	.	TRBV4-1	TRBJ2-1	CASSPGGGATYNEQFF	TGCGCCAGCAGCCCAGGAGGGGGGGCGACCTACAATGAGCAGTTCTTC
TRBD2	.	TRBV7-8	TRBJ2-3	CASSPTSGSTDTQYF	TGTGCCAGCAGCCCTACTAGCGGGAGCACAGATACGCAGTATTTT
TRBD2	few	TRBV5-4	TRBJ2-7	CASSFGTNSYEQYF	TGTGCCAGCAGTTTCGGGACTAACTCCTACGAGCAGTACTTC
TRBD1	.	TRBV10-3	TRBJ2-7	CAVLQGAYEQYF	TGTGCCGTGCTACAGGGGGCTTACGAGCAGTACTTC
.	.	TRBV5-1	TRBJ1-5	CASSLEGDRPQHF	TGCGCCAGCAGCTTGGAAGGCGATCGGCCCCAGCATTTT
.	.	TRBV4-1	TRBJ2-6	CASSHYSSGANVLTF	TGCGCCAGCAGCCATTACTCTTCCGGGGCCAACGTCCTGACTTTC
.	.	TRBV21-1	TRBJ1-1	CASWGEGNTEAFF	.
.	.	TRBV19	TRBJ2-1	CASSIAGWNEQFF	TGTGCCAGTAGTATAGCGGGATGGAATGAGCAGTTCTTC
TRBD2	.	TRBV6-5	TRBJ2-1	CASSFTSGSDEQFF	TGTGCCAGCAGTTTCACTAGCGGGAGTGATGAGCAGTTCTTC
.	.	TRBV4-2	TRBJ2-5	CASSLWRPIGETQYF	TGTGCCAGCAGCTTGTGGAGACCGATTGGCGAGACCCAGTACTTC
.	.	TRBV5-1	TRBJ1-1	CASSLGGRDTEAFF	TGCGCCAGCAGCTTGGGGGGCAGGGACACTGAAGCTTTCTTT
.	.	TRBV9	TRBJ2-5	CASSVAESVGQETQYF	TGTGCCAGCAGCGTAGCGGAGTCTGTGGGCCAAGAGACCCAGTACTTC
TRBD1	.	TRBV6-1	TRBJ1-2	CASSEALPGQGSTF	TGTGCCAGCAGTGAAGCGCTTCCGGGACAGGGGTCGACCTTC
.	.	TRBV11-1	TRBJ2-7	CASSFLASSYEQYF	TGTGCCAGCAGCTTCCTAGCGTCCTCCTACGAGCAGTACTTC
.	.	TRBV19	TRBJ2-3	CASSILGGGARDTQYF	TGTGCCAGTAGTATTCTGGGAGGGGGGGCCAGAGATACGCAGTATTTT
TRBD1	.	TRBV29-1	TRBJ1-1	CSVEPGQSTEAFF	TGCAGCGTAGAACCGGGACAGAGCACTGAAGCTTTCTTT
.	.	TRBV27	TRBJ2-6	CASSTIKQGSPGANVLTF	TGTGCCAGCAGTACTATAAAACAGGGATCACCTGGGGCCAACGTCCTGACTTTC
TRBD2	.	TRBV15	TRBJ2-4	CATSRGAGAQGNIQYF	TGTGCCACCAGCAGAGGAGCGGGAGCCCAGGGGAACATTCAGTACTTC
TRBD1	few	TRBV2	TRBJ1-2	CASSEQDRYYGYTF	TGTGCCAGCAGTGAACAGGACAGGTACTATGGCTACACCTTC
.	few	TRBV11-1	TRBJ2-7	CASSSREVGAYEQYF	TGTGCCAGCAGCTCAAGGGAGGTAGGGGCCTACGAGCAGTACTTC
TRBD1	once	TRBV7-2	TRBJ2-7	CASSSPWGGQGRYEQYF	TGTGCCAGCAGCTCACCCTGGGGGGGACAGGGACGCTACGAGCAGTACTTC
.	.	TRBV7-4	TRBJ2-1	CASSLGTSSYNEQFF	TGTGCCAGCAGCTTAGGGACGAGCTCCTACAATGAGCAGTTCTTC
.	.	TRBV7-2	TRBJ1-5	CASSLERGGLQPQHF	TGTGCCAGCAGTTTGGAGCGGGGCGGGCTGCAGCCCCAGCATTTT
.	.	TRBV11-2	TRBJ2-7	CASSLVQGTYEQYF	TGTGCCAGCAGCTTAGTTCAGGGCACCTACGAGCAGTACTTC
.	.	TRBV10-1	TRBJ2-7	CASSDKGLPYEQYF	TGCGCCAGCAGTGATAAGGGCCTCCCCTACGAGCAGTACTTC
.	once	TRBV27	TRBJ2-7	CASLPENLTYEQYF	TGTGCCAGCCTTCCAGAAAACCTTACCTACGAGCAGTACTTC
.	few	TRBV10-2	TRBJ2-7	CASEPGPGAYEQYF	TGCGCCAGCGAACCGGGACCAGGGGCCTACGAGCAGTACTTC
TRBD1	.	TRBV18	TRBJ1-3	CASSSSTGEKGNTIYF	TGTGCCAGCTCATCTTCGACAGGGGAAAAAGGAAACACCATATATTTT
TRBD2	few	TRBV4-3	TRBJ2-1	CASSQGLANNEQFF	TGCGCCAGCAGCCAAGGACTAGCCAACAATGAGCAGTTCTTC
.	.	TRBV14	TRBJ1-1	CASSKKGVNTEAFF	TGTGCCAGCAGCAAAAAGGGGGTGAACACTGAAGCTTTCTTT
.	.	TRBV5-1	TRBJ1-4	CASSLLMGTSTNEKLFF	TGCGCCAGCAGCTTGCTGATGGGCACTTCAACTAATGAAAAACTGTTTTTT